A selection of T cell receptor beta chains follows, all from one sample in a study of identical twins. TCRdb independently ran MiXCR on the 5' RACE reads; one entry per CDR3 protein. This table has hundreds of thousands of distinct CDR3 sequences, around 8.3% appearing once. These sequences were also reported in another study, on yellow fever vaccine responses in identical twins.

The sample was PBMCs. Receptors originate from a woman aged 18-29 years in good health. Each CDR3 is given with its conserved first and last residue. The D gene is left open where the match is weak. Not every row has a clone size; where given, it reads once, few, many or a size class.

TRBJ2-5	TRBV5-1	NA	NA	TGCGCCAGCAGCTTGGGCGGGGGCACGGGCGAGACCCAGTACTTC	CASSLGGGTGETQYF
TRBJ1-2	TRBV29-1	few	NA	TGCAGCGGAGGACCCGCCGGTAACTATGGCTACACCTTC	CSGGPAGNYGYTF
TRBJ2-7	TRBV6-1	few	NA	TGTGCCAGCAGCCAATTTTACGCCGAGCAGTACTTC	CASSQFYAEQYF
TRBJ1-2	TRBV12-3/TRBV12-4	few	TRBD1	TGTGCCAGCAGTTTCCGGGACAGGGTATCGGATGGCTACACCTTC	CASSFRDRVSDGYTF
TRBJ1-1	TRBV27	few	TRBD1	TGTGCCAGCAGGCCAAGGGACAGGCCGAACACTGAAGCTTTCTTT	CASRPRDRPNTEAFF
TRBJ1-1	TRBV29-1	many	NA	TGCAGCGTTAAGAACACTGAAGCTTTCTTT	CSVKNTEAFF
TRBJ2-7	TRBV7-9	NA	TRBD1	TGTGCCAGCAGCTTATGGGACAGGAACGAGCAGTACTTC	CASSLWDRNEQYF
TRBJ2-2	TRBV27	few	TRBD2	TGTGCCAGCAGATCACTAGCGGGGGGGAACACCGGGGAGCTGTTTTTT	CASRSLAGGNTGELFF
TRBJ2-7	TRBV5-1	many	NA	TGCGCCAGCAGCTTGGTTCCGGGTCTCTACGAGCAGTACTTC	CASSLVPGLYEQYF
TRBJ1-2	TRBV12-3/TRBV12-4	many	NA	TGTGCCAGCAGTTTAGCGGCCCAGCTTATGGGCTACACCTTC	CASSLAAQLMGYTF
TRBJ2-5	TRBV12-3/TRBV12-4	few	NA	TGTGCCAGCAGTTTATCCCTAATGACAGAGACCCAGTACTTC	CASSLSLMTETQYF
TRBJ2-5	TRBV19	NA	NA	TGTGCCAGTAGTATCATGTCAGGGGAGACCCAGTACTTC	CASSIMSGETQYF
TRBJ2-7	TRBV20-1	NA	NA	TGCAGCAAACGGGAACAATACGAGCAGTACTTC	CSKREQYEQYF